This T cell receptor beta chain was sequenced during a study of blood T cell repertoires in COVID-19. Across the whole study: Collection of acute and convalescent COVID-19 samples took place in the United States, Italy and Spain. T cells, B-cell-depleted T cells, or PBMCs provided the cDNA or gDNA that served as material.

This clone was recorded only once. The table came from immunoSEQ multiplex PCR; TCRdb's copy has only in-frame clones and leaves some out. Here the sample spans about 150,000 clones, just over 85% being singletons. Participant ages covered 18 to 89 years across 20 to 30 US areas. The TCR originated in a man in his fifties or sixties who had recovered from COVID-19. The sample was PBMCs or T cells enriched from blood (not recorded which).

The CDR3 nucleotides are TGTGCCAGCAGCCCTACTAGCGGGAGGGTCAGCGAGCAGTACTTC. Protein sequence: CASSPTSGRVSEQYF. The chain carries TRBV2 and TRBJ2-7; 13 nucleotides agree with TRBD2. This CDR3 spans 15 amino acids. Germline loops: CDR1 SNHLY, CDR2 FYNNEI. The J segment lost 6 bases and the V segment lost 6 bases, leaving 8 bases of the junction unmatched.